The rows below give T cell receptor beta chains drawn from one sample of a study of neurological immune-mediated disorders. TCRdb re-derived calls from the 5' RACE reads in MiXCR, one entry per CDR3 protein. The table has some 53,000 distinct CDR3 sequences, approximately 15% seen once; the top ten hold 4% to 5.5%. The specimen sequenced was PBMCs. These receptors were collected from a man aged 60 to 69 in good health. The CDR3 runs from the conserved cysteine through the conserved F or W. The D gene is left open where the match is weak. Rows may omit the clone size; those that give it use once, few, many or a size class.

j_call d_call v_call clone_size cdr3_nt cdr3_aa
TRBJ2-7 TRBD2 TRBV25-1 many TGTGCCAGCAGAGGAGATAGCGGGAGGGGGGAAGAGCAGTACTTC CASRGDSGRGEEQYF
TRBJ1-3 . TRBV9 many TGTGCCAGCAGCGGAGGACCGCTAGGTAGAAACACCATATATTTT CASSGGPLGRNTIYF
TRBJ1-6 . TRBV27 few TGTGCCAGCATCCCGTCCGGGTATAATTCACCCCTCCACTTT CASIPSGYNSPLHF
TRBJ1-2 . TRBV7-9 many TGTGCCAGCAGCTCCTTCTCCCCAAGACAGTATCCAGCCTATGGCTACACCTTC CASSSFSPRQYPAYGYTF
TRBJ2-1 TRBD2 TRBV5-1 many TGCGCCAGCAGCTTGGCGAGCGGGAGGCCCCGGAATGAGCAGTTCTTC CASSLASGRPRNEQFF
TRBJ2-1 TRBD1 TRBV19 once TGTGCCAGTAGTATGAGAGGGACAGTTTCGGTGAATGAGCAGTTCTTC CASSMRGTVSVNEQFF
TRBJ1-5 . TRBV28 many TGTGCCAGCATGGCGGGGTGGGGGCAGCCCCAGCATTTT CASMAGWGQPQHF
TRBJ2-6 . TRBV28 many TGTGCCAGCAGTTCCCCGGGAACTTCTGGGGCCAACGTCCTGACTTTC CASSSPGTSGANVLTF
TRBJ2-6 . TRBV18 . TGTGCCAGCTCACCAATCTCTGGGGCCAACGTCCTGACTTTC CASSPISGANVLTF
TRBJ1-5 . TRBV19 . TGTGCCAGTAGTATAGGAGGGTTAGAAAGGCCCCAGCATTTT CASSIGGLERPQHF
TRBJ2-2 TRBD2 TRBV7-2 medium-sized TGTGCCAGCACCCCACTAGCGGGGGTTGGTGGGAACACCGGGGAGCTGTTTTTT CASTPLAGVGGNTGELFF
TRBJ2-1 TRBD2 TRBV28 many TGTGCCAGCAGTTCGACCGGGACTAGCGGGCTCAATGAGCAGTTCTTC CASSSTGTSGLNEQFF
TRBJ2-3 TRBD2 TRBV28 many TGTGCCAGCAGCAAGACTAGCGGGAGGAACACAGATACGCAGTATTTT CASSKTSGRNTDTQYF
TRBJ2-1 . TRBV5-1 many TGCGCCAGCAGCTTGGACCCCCCCCCGGGAAATGAGCAGTTCTTC CASSLDPPPGNEQFF
TRBJ2-1 TRBD2 TRBV6-2/TRBV6-3 many TGTGCCAGCAGGACGACTAGCGGGAGGGCCATATCCTACAATGAGCAGTTCTTC CASRTTSGRAISYNEQFF
TRBJ2-5 . TRBV12-3/TRBV12-4 many TGTGCCAGCAGTTGGAACCTCCAAGAGACCCAGTACTTC CASSWNLQETQYF
TRBJ2-7 TRBD2 TRBV28 many TGTGCCAGCATGACTAGCGGGGGAGCCTACGAGCAGTACTTC CASMTSGGAYEQYF
TRBJ2-1 TRBD2 TRBV7-6 . TGTGCCAGCAGCTATGGACTAGCGGGAAACAGGAATGAGCAGTTCTTC CASSYGLAGNRNEQFF
TRBJ2-7 . TRBV28 many TGTGCCAGCAGTACGCCCAGCACCAGCTACGAGCAGTACTTC CASSTPSTSYEQYF
TRBJ1-4 . TRBV7-3 many TGTGCCAGCAGCTTAGGTCCGGGGCCAGATGAAAAACTGTTTTTT CASSLGPGPDEKLFF
TRBJ1-4 TRBD1 TRBV2 many TGTGCCAGCAGTGTATTCGGACAGGGAGGTGAAAAACTGTTTTTT CASSVFGQGGEKLFF
TRBJ2-7 . TRBV9 many TGTGCCAGCAGCGTAGCAGGGATCCCCTACGAGCAGTACTTC CASSVAGIPYEQYF
TRBJ2-6 . TRBV10-3 many TGTGCCATCAGTGAGACTCTAGACGTCCTGACTTTC CAISETLDVLTF
TRBJ1-4 . TRBV5-1 . TGCGCCAGCAGCTTGGTCGGACTGGCTGATGAAAAACTGTTTTTT CASSLVGLADEKLFF
TRBJ2-7 TRBD1 TRBV20-1 many TGCAGTGCTAGCCCTCCACAGGGGGCCGGATACGAGCAGTACTTC CSASPPQGAGYEQYF
TRBJ2-1 . TRBV5-6 many TGTGCCAGCAGCGCGGACACCGGCTCCTACAATGAGCAGTTCTTC CASSADTGSYNEQFF
TRBJ2-2 . TRBV20-1 many TGCAGTGCACTGGGAGGAGTTGACACCGGGGAGCTGTTTTTT CSALGGVDTGELFF